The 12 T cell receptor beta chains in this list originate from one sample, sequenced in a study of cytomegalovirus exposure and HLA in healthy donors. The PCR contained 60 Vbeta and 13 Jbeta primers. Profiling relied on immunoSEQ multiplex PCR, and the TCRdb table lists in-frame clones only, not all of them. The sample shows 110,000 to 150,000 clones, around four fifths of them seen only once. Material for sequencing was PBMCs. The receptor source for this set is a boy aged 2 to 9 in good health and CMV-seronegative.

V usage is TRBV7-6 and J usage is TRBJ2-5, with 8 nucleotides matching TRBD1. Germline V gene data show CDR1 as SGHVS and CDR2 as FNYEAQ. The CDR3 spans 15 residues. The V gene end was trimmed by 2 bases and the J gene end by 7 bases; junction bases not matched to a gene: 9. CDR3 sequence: CASSLPGQGRGTQYF. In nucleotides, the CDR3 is TGTGCCAGCAGCTTACCCGGACAGGGAAGAGGGACCCAGTACTTC.

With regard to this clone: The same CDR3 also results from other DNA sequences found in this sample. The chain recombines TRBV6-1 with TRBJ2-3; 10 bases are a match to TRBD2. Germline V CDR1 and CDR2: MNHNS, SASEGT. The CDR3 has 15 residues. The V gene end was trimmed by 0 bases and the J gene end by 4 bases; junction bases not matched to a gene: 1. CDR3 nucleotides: TGTGCCAGCAGTGAAGCAGCGGGGGGGCCAGATACGCAGTATTTT. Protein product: CASSEAAGGPDTQYF.

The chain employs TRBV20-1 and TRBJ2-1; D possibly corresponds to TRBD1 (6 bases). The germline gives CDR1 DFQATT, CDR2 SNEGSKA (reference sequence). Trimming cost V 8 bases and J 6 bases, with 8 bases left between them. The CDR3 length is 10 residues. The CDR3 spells CSTGSNEQFF. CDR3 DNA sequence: TGCAGTACAGGGTCCAATGAGCAGTTCTTC.

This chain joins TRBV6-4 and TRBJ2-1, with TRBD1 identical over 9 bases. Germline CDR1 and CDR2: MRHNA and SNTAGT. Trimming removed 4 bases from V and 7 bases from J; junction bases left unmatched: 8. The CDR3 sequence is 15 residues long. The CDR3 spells CASSVGTGRFNEQFF. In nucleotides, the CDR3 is TGTGCCAGCAGTGTCGGGACAGGGCGTTTTAATGAGCAGTTCTTC.

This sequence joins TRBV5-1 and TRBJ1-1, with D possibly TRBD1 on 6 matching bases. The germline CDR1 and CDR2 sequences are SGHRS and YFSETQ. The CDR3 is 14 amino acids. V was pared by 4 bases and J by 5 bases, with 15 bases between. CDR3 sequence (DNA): TGCGCCAGCAGCCCGTTAATACAGGGTACTGAAGCTTTCTTT. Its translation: CASSPLIQGTEAFF.

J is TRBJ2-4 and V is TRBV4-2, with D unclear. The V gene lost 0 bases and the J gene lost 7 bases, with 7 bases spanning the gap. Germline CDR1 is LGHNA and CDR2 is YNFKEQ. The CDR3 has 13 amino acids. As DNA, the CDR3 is TGTGCCAGCAGCCAAGATCTCCCGAACATTCAGTACTTC. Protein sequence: CASSQDLPNIQYF.

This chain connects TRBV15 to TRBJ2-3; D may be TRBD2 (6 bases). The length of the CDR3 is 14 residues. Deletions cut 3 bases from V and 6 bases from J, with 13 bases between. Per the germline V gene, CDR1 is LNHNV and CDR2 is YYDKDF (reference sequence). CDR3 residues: CATSREGDSDTQYF. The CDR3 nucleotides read TGTGCCACCAGCAGGGAGGGAGATTCGGATACGCAGTATTTT.

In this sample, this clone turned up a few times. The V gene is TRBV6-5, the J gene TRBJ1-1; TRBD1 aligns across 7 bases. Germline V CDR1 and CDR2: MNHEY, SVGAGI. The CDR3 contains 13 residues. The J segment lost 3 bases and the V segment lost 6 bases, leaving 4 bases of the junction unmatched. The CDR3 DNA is TGTGCCAGCAGCGGTGACAGGGACACTGAAGCTTTCTTT. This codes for CASSGDRDTEAFF.

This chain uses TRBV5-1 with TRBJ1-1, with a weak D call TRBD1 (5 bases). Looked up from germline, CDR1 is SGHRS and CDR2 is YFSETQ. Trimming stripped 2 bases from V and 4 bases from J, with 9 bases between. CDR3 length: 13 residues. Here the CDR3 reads CASSFRVSTEAFF. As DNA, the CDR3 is TGCGCCAGCAGCTTCAGGGTGAGCACTGAAGCTTTCTTT.

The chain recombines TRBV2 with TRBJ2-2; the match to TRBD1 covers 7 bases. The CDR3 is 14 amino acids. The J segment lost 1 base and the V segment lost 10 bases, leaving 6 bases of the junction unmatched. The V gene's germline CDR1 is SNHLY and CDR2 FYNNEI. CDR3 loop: CATMGQQNTGELFF. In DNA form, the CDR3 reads TGTGCCACCATGGGACAGCAGAACACCGGGGAGCTGTTTTTT. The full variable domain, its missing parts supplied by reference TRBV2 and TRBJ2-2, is EPEVTQTPSHQVTQMGQEVILRCVPISNHLYFYWYRQILGQKVEFLVSFYNNEISEKSEIFDDQFSVERPDGSNFTLKIRSTKLEDSAMYFCATMGQQNTGELFFGEGSRLTVL.

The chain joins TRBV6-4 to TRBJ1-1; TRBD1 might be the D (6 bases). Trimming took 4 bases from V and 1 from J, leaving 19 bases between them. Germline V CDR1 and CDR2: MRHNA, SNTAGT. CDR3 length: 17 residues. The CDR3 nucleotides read TGTGCCAGCAGTGTAGGTAGACGAGACAGGAAGAACACTGAAGCTTTCTTT. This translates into CASSVGRRDRKNTEAFF.

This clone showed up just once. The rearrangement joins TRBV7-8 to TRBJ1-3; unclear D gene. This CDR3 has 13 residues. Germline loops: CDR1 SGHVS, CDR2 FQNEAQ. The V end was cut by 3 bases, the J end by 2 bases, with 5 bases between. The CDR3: CASSFSTGNTIYF. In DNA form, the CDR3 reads TGTGCCAGCAGCTTCAGTACTGGAAACACCATATATTTT.